Listed here are 21 T cell receptor beta chains from one sample, sequenced in a study of blood T cells in healthy people across ages. Using a J-beta primer mix together with a sample-barcoded 5' primer, a second PCR was run for about 6 to 12 cycles. MiXCR, run by TCRdb on the 5' RACE reads, gives a single entry per CDR3 protein. The sample carries about 680,000 distinct CDR3 sequences, around 45% recorded once. The specimen sequenced was blood. These receptors came from a woman aged 60-75 years in good health.

This clonotype appeared once. The chain uses TRBV10-3 and TRBJ1-1; D uncertain. The CDR3 has 18 amino acids. Germline loops: CDR1 ENHRY, CDR2 SYGVKD. The V end was cut by 0 bases, the J end by 0 bases, with 17 bases between. Written as DNA, the CDR3 is TGTGCCATCAGTGAGTCGGGGATAAAGGGCCGAATGAACACTGAAGCTTTCTTT. Translating gives CAISESGIKGRMNTEAFF.

This clonotype was recorded at least ten times. V gene TRBV24-1 combines with J gene TRBJ2-5; no clear D. CDR3 length: 14 residues. V was clipped by 3 bases and J by 4 bases, with 11 bases between them. Per germline, CDR1 KGHDR and CDR2 SFDVKD. CDR3 residues: CATSDTGRLETQYF. As DNA, the CDR3 is TGTGCCACCAGTGATACCGGGCGTCTAGAGACCCAGTACTTC.

The V call is TRBV12-3 or TRBV12-4, the J call TRBJ2-3; D not resolved. The CDR3 runs 14 residues. V dropped 6 bases and J dropped 3 bases, with 13 bases sitting between them. CDR3 DNA: TGTGCCAGCAGGTACTCCGGAAGAACAGATACGCAGTATTTT. This sequence encodes CASRYSGRTDTQYF.

This clonotype was found a few times. The chain employs TRBV20-1 and TRBJ2-3; 8 bases line up with TRBD2. The germline V gene has CDR1 DFQATT and CDR2 SNEGSKA (reference sequence). V lost 4 bases and J lost 4; bases outside the gene matches: 10. The CDR3 runs to 15 residues. CDR3 residues: CSAIGPGLGADTQYF. The CDR3 nucleotides are TGCAGTGCTATAGGACCGGGACTAGGAGCAGATACGCAGTATTTT.

This clonotype appeared once. This rearrangement joins TRBV9 to TRBJ2-4; tentatively, D is TRBD2 (7 bases). The J call may be faulty, since TRBJ2-7 better matches the DNA end. Germline-derived CDR1 and CDR2 are SGDLS and YYNGEE. The CDR3 is made up of 13 amino acids. CDR3 region: CASNGGAGYEQYF. The CDR3, as DNA: TGTGCCAGCAATGGGGGGGCTGGTTACGAGCAGTACTTC.

This sequence joins TRBV29-1 and TRBJ1-5; TRBD1 matches at 7 bases. Germline CDR1 reads SQVTM; CDR2 reads ANQGSEA. CDR3 length equals 14 residues. Trimming removed 2 bases from V and 6 bases from J; junction bases left unmatched: 7. The CDR3 here is CSVEISGGGQPQHF. The CDR3 coding sequence is TGCAGCGTTGAAATATCAGGGGGAGGTCAGCCCCAGCATTTT. Supplemented by reference TRBV29-1 and TRBJ1-5, the full variable domain reads SAVISQKPSRDICQRGTSLTIQCQVDSQVTMMFWYRQQPGQSLTLIATANQGSEATYESGFVIDKFPISRPNLTFSTLTVSNMSPEDSSIYLCSVEISGGGQPQHFGDGTRLSIL.

The chain has TRBV5-1 and TRBJ1-4; the D is unclear. The germline V and J ends were trimmed by 2 bases and 8 bases, with 13 bases remaining between them. CDR1 SGHRS and CDR2 YFSETQ come from the germline V gene. The CDR3 covers 14 residues. CDR3 nucleotide sequence: TGCGCCAGCAGCTTCAGCTCAATCGGGGAAAAACTGTTTTTT. Its translation is CASSFSSIGEKLFF.

This clonotype was seen repeatedly, ten times or more. The genes are TRBV9 and TRBJ2-5; D gene ambiguous. Per germline, CDR1 SGDLS and CDR2 YYNGEE. The CDR3 length is 14 residues. V was pared by 3 bases and J by 0 bases, with 9 bases between. CDR3 loop: CASSGDLYQETQYF. The CDR3 region has the DNA TGTGCCAGCAGCGGAGATTTGTACCAAGAGACCCAGTACTTC.

The rearrangement joins TRBV18 to TRBJ2-1; D is undetermined. The V and J ends lost 6 bases and 9 bases respectively, with 21 bases between them. Per the germline V gene, CDR1 is KGHSH and CDR2 is LQKENI. The CDR3 extends over 15 amino acids. CDR3 nucleotides: TGTGCCAGCTCCCGGTTGGGTGACTCCCGAGGTGAGCAGTTCTTC. Protein: CASSRLGDSRGEQFF.

The chain employs TRBV14 and TRBJ2-1, with D possibly matching TRBD1 (6 bases). Germline V lookup: CDR1 SGHDN, CDR2 FVKESK. The CDR3 length is 15 residues. V lost 1 base and J 4 bases, leaving 11 bases between the germline ends. CDR3 nucleotide sequence: TGTGCCAGCAGCCAAGGCCCAGGACAGTACAATGAGCAGTTCTTC. Amino acids: CASSQGPGQYNEQFF.

The V and J genes are TRBV20-1 and TRBJ2-5, with D perhaps TRBD1 (6 bases). V lost 6 bases, J lost 11 bases, and 28 bases lay in between. There are 15 residues in the CDR3. Germline CDR1 reads DFQATT; CDR2 reads SNEGSKA (reference sequence). The CDR3 DNA sequence: TGCAGTGCCACTAACAGGGAAAGCAGGTTTGGTGAGCAGTACTTC. It codes for CSATNRESRFGEQYF.

The chain carries TRBV20-1 and TRBJ2-1; D might be TRBD2 (6 bases). Germline CDR1 is DFQATT and CDR2 is SNEGSKA (reference sequence). V was cut by 7 bases and J by 4 bases, with 20 bases left in between. The CDR3 is 15 amino acids. The CDR3 sequence is CSGRLAEGYYNEQFF. For the CDR3, the DNA is TGCAGTGGCCGGCTGGCGGAGGGGTATTACAATGAGCAGTTCTTC.

Here the CDR3 reads CSAGLGEYEQYF. CDR3 coding DNA: TGCAGTGCTGGGTTGGGGGAGTACGAGCAGTACTTC. The genes are TRBV20-1 and TRBJ2-7, with D perhaps assigned TRBD1 or TRBD2 (5 bases each). CDR1 is DFQATT, CDR2 SNEGSKA, per germline (reference sequence). Trimming removed 5 bases from V and 4 bases from J, with 12 bases in between. This CDR3 contains 12 residues.

The V gene is TRBV7-2, the J gene TRBJ2-3; 12 bases are shared with TRBD2. This CDR3 is built from 16 residues. J lost 2 bases, V lost 3 bases, and 3 bases had no gene match. Per germline, CDR1 SGHTA and CDR2 FQGNSA. Here the CDR3 reads CASSFRLAGATDTQYF. The CDR3 nucleotides are TGTGCCAGCAGCTTCAGACTAGCGGGGGCCACAGATACGCAGTATTTT.

This clonotype was picked up a small number of times. This CDR3 is CASRLPPDTQYF. CDR3 coding DNA: TGCGCCAGCAGATTACCCCCGGATACGCAGTATTTT. This rearrangement joins TRBV5-1 to TRBJ2-3; D ambiguous. The germline V gene encodes CDR1 SGHRS and CDR2 YFSETQ. The ends were cut back, 5 bases at V and 6 bases at J, with 10 bases in the middle. The length of the CDR3 is 12 residues.

This clonotype was counted ten times or more. The V gene is TRBV20-1, the J gene TRBJ1-1; 7 bases are a match to TRBD1. The V and J ends lost 8 bases and 10 bases, in that order; junction bases with no gene match: 10. Per the germline V gene, CDR1 is DFQATT and CDR2 is SNEGSKA (reference sequence). CDR3 size: 11 residues. DNA for the CDR3: TGCAGTTGTATCAGGGGGTTAGTAGCTTTCTTT. Encoded protein: CSCIRGLVAFF.

This sequence joins TRBV20-1 and TRBJ2-1; 8 nucleotides match TRBD2. Germline V gene sequence: CDR1 DFQATT, CDR2 SNEGSKA (reference sequence). The ends lost 8 bases at V and 1 base at J; junction bases unmatched: 16. This CDR3 is 17 amino acids long. Written as DNA, the CDR3 is TGCAGTCCACGGGCCCATAACGGCGGGAGGTCCTACAATGAGCAGTTCTTC. It specifies CSPRAHNGGRSYNEQFF.

The V call is TRBV5-1, the J call TRBJ2-1; 9 positions match TRBD2. V lost 5 bases and J lost 1; bases outside the gene matches: 4. CDR1 and CDR2 (germline): SGHRS, YFSETQ. The CDR3 has 15 residues. In nucleotides, the CDR3 is TGCGCCAGCAGTGCTAGCGGGGCTTCCTACAATGAGCAGTTCTTC. Protein sequence: CASSASGASYNEQFF.

To note about this clonotype: A single base separates this from a much larger clone, so it may be a read error. This chain joins TRBV6-6 and TRBJ1-1, with no clear D. CDR1 and CDR2 from the germline V gene are MNHNY and SVGAGI (reference sequence). The length of the CDR3 is 13 residues. The ends were cut back, 3 bases at V and 9 bases at J, with 14 bases in the middle. CDR3 nucleotide sequence: TGTGCCAGCAGTTATTTGGAGGGAGATCAAGCTTTCTTT. Translating gives CASSYLEGDQAFF.

The chain joins TRBV5-5 to TRBJ2-7, with D possibly matching TRBD1 (6 bases). The V gene's germline CDR1 is SGHKS and CDR2 YYEKEE (reference sequence). V shed 4 bases and J shed 7 bases, with 21 bases lying between them. This CDR3 has 15 residues. DNA for the CDR3: TGTGCCAGCAGCCTAACAGGGAGTCTTTATGGGGAGCAGTACTTC. Encoded protein: CASSLTGSLYGEQYF.

V usage is TRBV19 and J usage is TRBJ2-4; TRBD2 might be the D (5 bases). The CDR3 sequence is 14 residues long. Germline V gives CDR1 LNHDA, CDR2 SQIVND (reference sequence). V was cut by 7 bases and J by 8 bases, with 18 bases left in between. The chain's CDR3 is CASIGGYPVYIQYF. The CDR3 DNA is TGTGCCAGTATAGGAGGTTACCCCGTTTACATTCAGTACTTC.